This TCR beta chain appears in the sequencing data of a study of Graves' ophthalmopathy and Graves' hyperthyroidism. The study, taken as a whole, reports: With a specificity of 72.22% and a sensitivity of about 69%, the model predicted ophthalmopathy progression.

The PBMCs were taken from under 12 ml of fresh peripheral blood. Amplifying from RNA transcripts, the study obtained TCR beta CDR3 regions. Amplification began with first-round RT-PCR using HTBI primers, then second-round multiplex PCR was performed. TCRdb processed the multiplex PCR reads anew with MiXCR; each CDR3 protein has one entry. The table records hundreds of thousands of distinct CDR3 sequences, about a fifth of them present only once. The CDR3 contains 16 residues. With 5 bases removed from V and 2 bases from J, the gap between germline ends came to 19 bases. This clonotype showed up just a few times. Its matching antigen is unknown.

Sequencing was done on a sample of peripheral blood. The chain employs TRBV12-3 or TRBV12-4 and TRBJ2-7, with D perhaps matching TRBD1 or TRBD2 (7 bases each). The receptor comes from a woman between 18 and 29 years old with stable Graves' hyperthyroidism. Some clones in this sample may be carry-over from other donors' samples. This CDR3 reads CASSPPRGGGTYEQYF. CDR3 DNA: TGTGCCAGCAGTCCGCCCAGGGGGGGGGGAACCTACGAGCAGTACTTC.